What follows are 18 T cell receptor beta chains derived from one specimen sequenced in a study of blood T cell repertoires in COVID-19. Some clones are missing from TCRdb's copy, which holds only in-frame ones; the method was immunoSEQ multiplex PCR. The table includes about 350,000 clones, more than 70% detected once. Sequencing was done on a sample of PBMCs or T cells enriched from blood (not recorded which). Source of these receptors: a woman aged 25 to 39 who had been exposed to COVID-19.

This clone was detected only once. The chain joins TRBV25-1 to TRBJ1-4, with 8 bases identical to TRBD1. Germline CDR1 and CDR2: MGHDK and SYGVNS. The CDR3 consists of 14 residues. V lost 6 bases to trimming and J lost 0 bases; unmatched junction nucleotides: 0. CDR3 bases: TGTGCCAGCAGGACAGGGGCAACTAATGAAAAACTGTTTTTT. Encoded protein: CASRTGATNEKLFF.

The rearrangement uses TRBV5-5 and TRBJ2-2; the D gene is possibly TRBD1 (6 bases). From germline, CDR1 is SGHKS and CDR2 YYEKEE (reference sequence). The germline V and J ends were trimmed by 2 bases and 3 bases, with 11 bases remaining between them. The CDR3 totals 15 residues. The CDR3 nucleotides are TGTGCCAGCAGCTTAGGGGGTGTGGACACCGGGGAGCTGTTTTTT. Amino acids: CASSLGGVDTGELFF.

The chain recombines TRBV6-5 with TRBJ2-7; the match to TRBD2 covers 12 bases. J gave up 4 bases and V 6 bases, and 7 bases lay outside the gene matches. CDR3 length: 15 amino acids. CDR1 MNHEY and CDR2 SVGAGI come from the germline V gene. The CDR3 sequence is CASRPTSGRLYEQYF. The CDR3 DNA follows: TGTGCCAGCAGGCCCACTAGCGGGAGGCTGTACGAGCAGTACTTC.

The chain employs TRBV18 and TRBJ2-1; D call uncertain. The CDR3 length is 13 residues. Germline V gives CDR1 KGHSH, CDR2 LQKENI. Trimming shortened V by 6 bases and J by 7 bases, and 13 bases separated the two germline ends. The CDR3 reads CASSPNPENEQFF. The CDR3 DNA is TGTGCCAGCTCCCCGAACCCCGAGAATGAGCAGTTCTTC.

The chain joins TRBV28 to TRBJ2-3; D may be TRBD2 (5 bases). Per germline, CDR1 MDHEN and CDR2 SYDVKM. V was cut by 7 bases and J by 0 bases, with 20 bases left in between. This CDR3 comprises 17 residues. The CDR3 nucleotides are TGTGCCAGCATTCCTCCTGCGGGTGCCGCTAGCACAGATACGCAGTATTTT. It yields the protein CASIPPAGAASTDTQYF.

The chain recombines TRBV4-2 with TRBJ2-3; 13 bases are shared with TRBD2. Germline values: CDR1 LGHNA, CDR2 YNFKEQ. The CDR3 covers 17 residues. V was clipped by 1 base and J by 4 bases; unmatched bases: 5. The CDR3 sequence is CASSQGDGLAGADTQYF. CDR3 bases: TGTGCCAGCAGCCAAGGGGACGGACTAGCGGGAGCAGATACGCAGTATTTT.

J is TRBJ1-2 and V is TRBV11-2, with 7 positions matching TRBD1. V shed 1 base and J 5 bases; nucleotides not matched to a gene: 7. Germline loops: CDR1 SGHAT, CDR2 FQNNGV. The CDR3 length is 15 residues. DNA for the CDR3: TGTGCCAGCAGCTTAGTACAGGGGAGCGAATATGGCTACACCTTC. Translation: CASSLVQGSEYGYTF.

The chain combines TRBV15 with TRBJ1-4, with D uncertain. CDR3 length equals 16 residues. Germline-derived CDR1 and CDR2 are LNHNV and YYDKDF (reference sequence). V was pared by 0 bases and J by 2 bases, with 10 bases between. The chain's CDR3 is CATSRDWAGTNEKLFF. CDR3 in DNA: TGTGCCACCAGCAGAGATTGGGCAGGTACTAATGAAAAACTGTTTTTT.

The rearrangement joins TRBV5-1 to TRBJ2-5; 9 bases are shared with TRBD1. With 4 bases clipped from V and 5 bases from J, the junction kept 6 bases outside the gene matches. CDR3 length equals 14 residues. Germline lookup yields CDR1 SGHRS and CDR2 YFSETQ. The CDR3 sequence is CASSPGTGKETQYF. CDR3 coding DNA: TGCGCCAGCAGCCCCGGGACAGGGAAGGAGACCCAGTACTTC.

The chain recombines TRBV11-2 with TRBJ2-5, with 9 bases matching TRBD1. This CDR3 contains 15 residues. V trimming: 0 bases; J trimming: 7 bases; junction bases outside the gene matches: 6. The germline V gene has CDR1 SGHAT and CDR2 FQNNGV. DNA for the CDR3: TGTGCCAGCAGCTTAGAAGGGGCGGACAGGGGGACCCAGTACTTC. Translation: CASSLEGADRGTQYF.

The chain recombines TRBV6-1 with TRBJ1-3; the D is unclear. The CDR3 is 14 residues long. Germline V lookup: CDR1 MNHNS, CDR2 SASEGT. Trimming removed 3 bases at V and 3 bases at J, with 9 bases between. As DNA, the CDR3 is TGTGCCAGCAGTGAGGGAGGGAATGGAAACACCATATATTTT. Translating gives CASSEGGNGNTIYF.

The chain couples TRBV10-1 to TRBJ2-1, with 11 bases fitting TRBD2. Per germline, CDR1 WNHNN and CDR2 SYGVQD (reference sequence). V dropped 1 base and J dropped 6; count of bases not matched to a gene: 5. The CDR3 runs 16 residues. The CDR3 region has the DNA TGCGCCAGCAGTGAGTGGGCTAGCGGGAGGTTCAATGAGCAGTTCTTC. Translating it yields CASSEWASGRFNEQFF.

V gene TRBV7-9 combines with J gene TRBJ2-1; weak D call: TRBD1 (8 bases). V lost 3 bases and J lost 3, with 15 bases in between. The CDR3 length is 16 residues. In germline, CDR1 is SEHNR, CDR2 FQNEAQ (reference sequence). In DNA form, the CDR3 reads TGTGCCAGCAGCTTTTTACAGGGGGGGATCTACAATGAGCAGTTCTTC. Protein sequence: CASSFLQGGIYNEQFF.

The V and J genes are TRBV2 and TRBJ2-1; TRBD2 matches at 9 bases. Germline V gives CDR1 SNHLY, CDR2 FYNNEI. The length of the CDR3 is 15 residues. After removal of 8 bases from V and 6 bases from J, the junction contained 11 bases not matched to a gene. The CDR3 sequence is CASSRLTSGANEQFF. In DNA form, the CDR3 reads TGTGCCAGCTCAAGGCTGACTAGCGGAGCCAATGAGCAGTTCTTC.

The rearrangement joins TRBV7-9 to TRBJ1-1; maybe TRBD1 (5 bases). CDR3 length: 11 residues. Germline CDR1 reads SEHNR; CDR2 reads FQNEAQ (reference sequence). The V gene lost 7 bases and the J gene lost 5 bases, with 8 bases spanning the gap. CDR3 loop: CASIGGTEAFF. The CDR3 DNA follows: TGTGCCAGCATCGGGGGAACTGAAGCTTTCTTT. Together with reference TRBV7-9 and TRBJ1-1, the CDR3 gives the full variable domain: DTGVSQNPRHKITKRGQNVTFRCDPISEHNRLYWYRQTLGQGPEFLTYFQNEAQLEKSRLLSDRFSAERPKGSFSTLEIQRTEQGDSAMYLCASIGGTEAFFGQGTRLTVV.

The chain carries TRBV5-6 and TRBJ1-6, with 10 bases that match TRBD1. This CDR3 contains 15 residues. CDR1 SGHDT and CDR2 YYEEEE come from the germline V gene. Losses at the gene ends were 5 bases for V and 14 bases for J; bases not matched to a gene: 13. The CDR3 region is CASSSVPGQGTTLHF. In DNA, the CDR3 is TGTGCCAGCAGTTCGGTCCCGGGACAGGGGACGACCCTCCACTTT.

This chain links TRBV7-2 with TRBJ2-1, with 13 bases lining up with TRBD2. V dropped 4 bases and J dropped 3; count of bases not matched to a gene: 9. Germline CDR1 is SGHTA and CDR2 is FQGNSA. CDR3 length: 18 amino acids. CDR3 protein: CASSSGLAGFLGYNEQFF. As DNA, the CDR3 is TGTGCCAGCAGCTCGGGACTAGCGGGATTTTTGGGCTACAATGAGCAGTTCTTC.

The chain has TRBV10-1 and TRBJ2-5; D possibly corresponds to TRBD2 (5 bases). From germline, CDR1 is WNHNN and CDR2 SYGVQD (reference sequence). CDR3 length equals 16 residues. Between the trimmed V and J ends, which lost 2 bases and 2 bases, there was a span of 15 bases. CDR3 in DNA: TGCGCCAGCAGTGAGGGCCGGCACGGGGTTCAAGAGACCCAGTACTTC. Protein sequence: CASSEGRHGVQETQYF.